The clone carrying this T cell receptor beta chain was observed a few times. Researchers amplified the TCR beta CDR3 regions from RNA transcripts. TCR CDR3 underwent first-round RT-PCR with the HTBI primer set. TCRdb analysed the multiplex PCR reads with MiXCR anew, one entry per CDR3 protein. The table has under 800,000 distinct CDR3 sequences, 14% seen once. The sample is drawn from a study of T cells in Graves' hyperthyroidism and ophthalmopathy. This CDR3 has 12 residues. Germline loops: CDR1 SEHNR, CDR2 FQNEAQ (reference sequence). V was trimmed by 5 bases and J by 5 bases, leaving 9 bases between them.

Sequences were obtained from blood. The chain employs TRBV7-9 and TRBJ2-5; D is uncertain. This clonotype originated in a young woman with Graves' hyperthyroidism. The CDR3 bases are TGTGCCAGCAGCGGAATGGGGGAGACCCAGTACTTC. It yields the protein CASSGMGETQYF. Looking up the rest from reference TRBV7-9 and TRBJ2-5 gives the full variable domain: DTGVSQNPRHKITKRGQNVTFRCDPISEHNRLYWYRQTLGQGPEFLTYFQNEAQLEKSRLLSDRFSAERPKGSFSTLEIQRTEQGDSAMYLCASSGMGETQYFGPGTRLLVL.